This T cell receptor (beta chain) is drawn from a study of blood T cells in healthy people across ages. Alongside a J-beta primer mix, a sample-barcoded 5' primer served in a second PCR lasting 7 to 11 cycles. TCRdb itself ran the 5' RACE reads through MiXCR, one entry per CDR3 protein. The profile shows under 2 million distinct CDR3 sequences, about 35% of them singletons. Isolated per sample were at least 7 million PBMCs. Each sample provided at least 5 micrograms of extracted total RNA. This clonotype was counted ten times or more. Per the germline V gene, CDR1 is SGHKS and CDR2 is YYEKEE (reference sequence). V was cut by 0 bases and J by 7 bases, with 7 bases left in between. The CDR3 consists of 12 residues.

Material: blood. The chain links TRBV5-5 to TRBJ1-2; weak D call: TRBD1 (5 bases). The sequence was collected from a woman aged 25 to 39 in good health. The CDR3 DNA sequence: TGTGCCAGCAGCTTGGTGGGGCTTGGCTACACCTTC. Its translation: CASSLVGLGYTF.